What follows describes a single T cell receptor (beta chain). The target of this receptor is not known. Nothing much larger sits one base from this clone, and base qualities are not available. TCR alpha and beta CDR3 regions were amplified with the iRepertoire nested amplicon-rescue multiplex PCR (arm-PCR) platform from RNA. For one-step reverse transcription and amplification, roughly 90-400 ng of tissue mRNA or PBMC total RNA was used as input. Following bead purification, Illumina adapters were added through a secondary multiplex PCR, and the libraries were then gel-purified between 200 and 400 bp. Demultiplexing relied on internal 6-nucleotide barcodes carried by the libraries. Sequencing of libraries was performed on an Illumina MiSeq with 2x220 or 2x250 nucleotide paired-end reads. As for how the authors treated the data: FLASH 1.2.11 was used to merge paired reads, and BWA-MEM then aligned the reads to the GRCh37 human genome before TRA and TRB reads were extracted. V and J assignment used an IMGT-derived reference of cassette sequences and CDR3 motifs that included pseudogenes. Three-frame translation of reads was performed, and productive CDR3s were defined as those with a C...FGXG motif and no stop codons. A clonotype was defined as a unique combination of a V-J cassette pair and a CDR3 amino acid sequence. Reads were filtered by Hamming distance, with the threshold set by the sequence error rate of each sample in mapped regions. TCRdb trimmed the raw reads at Q25, called clones with MiXCR and kept productive beta chains. A single entry per CDR3 protein holds the most common genes and DNA from its merged rows. TCRdb, not the authors, supplied the V and J calls. The sample contains approximately 93,000 distinct CDR3 sequences, approximately 39% of them found a single time. The ten largest clones represent roughly two fifths of the sample.

This sample was taken from a study of glioma-infiltrating T cells listed by TCRdb under 2016. Notes on the research overall: Sequencing of TCR alpha- and beta-chain repertoires was performed on glioma tissue, on non-neoplastic brain tissue, and on matched peripheral blood mononuclear cells. To measure divergence between tissue and blood T-cell populations, each tissue-infiltrating repertoire was compared with the peripheral blood repertoire of the same patient. The paired cohort was made up of three low-grade glioma patients, about 8 primary glioblastoma patients and three non-glioma patients who contributed non-neoplastic brain tissue. On the study overall, not on this receptor specifically: VJ-independent divergence between tissue and blood was below expectation in non-neoplastic patients but above expectation in all gliomas, especially low-grade gliomas. Group comparisons rested on small numbers: three non-neoplastic, three low-grade glioma and roughly 8 glioblastoma patients. Very few CDR3 sequences were shared between tissue and blood, attributed to high CDR3 diversity and limited sampling.

The germline V gene specifies SQVTM as CDR1 and ANQGSEA as CDR2. Measured from the cysteine to the phenylalanine, the CDR3 is 12 residues long. Here the CDR3 DNA is all that survives: 36 bases in frame from base 1. This receptor chain uses TRBV29-1 and TRBJ2-5; there is no confident call for the D gene. This sequence was found in a human donor with low-grade glioma or glioblastoma, undergoing nonglioma brain surgery, or in good health (not recorded which). Material: glioma tissue, nonneoplastic brain tissue, or PBMCs (not recorded which). Here the CDR3 is given as CRVSQSQETQYF. The sequenced DNA is TGCAGAGTATCACAGAGCCAAGAGACCCAGTACTTC. The entire variable domain, with the stretches around the CDR3 drawn from the reference TRBV29-1 and TRBJ2-5 proteins, is SAVISQKPSRDICQRGTSLTIQCQVDSQVTMMFWYRQQPGQSLTLIATANQGSEATYESGFVIDKFPISRPNLTFSTLTVSNMSPEDSSIYLCRVSQSQETQYFGPGTRLLVL.